This T cell receptor (beta chain) was recovered during a study of T cells in Graves' hyperthyroidism and ophthalmopathy. Study results and caveats: Clonotypes that were expanded in thyroid above 0.001 mostly appeared in blood too.

This clonotype was counted at least ten times. Antigen unknown. Using RNA transcripts as the source, TCR beta CDR3 regions were amplified. Using the HTBI primer set, a first-round RT-PCR was run on the TCR CDR3. TCRdb reprocessed the multiplex PCR reads via MiXCR and lists one record per CDR3 protein. The table shows under 450,000 distinct CDR3 sequences, with 15% to 19% occurring only once. The CDR3 has 14 residues. The ends were cut back, 6 bases at V and 0 bases at J, with 12 bases in the middle. Germline V gene data show CDR1 as DFQATT and CDR2 as SNEGSKA (reference sequence). The sample comprised blood. The V call is TRBV20-1, the J call TRBJ1-5; no reliable D call. The TCR originated in a young woman with Graves' hyperthyroidism. The CDR3 sequence: CSAKETNSNQPQHF. For the CDR3, the DNA is TGCAGTGCCAAGGAGACAAATAGCAATCAGCCCCAGCATTTT.